This entry lists 25 T cell receptor beta chains sequenced from one sample in a study of cytomegalovirus exposure and HLA in healthy donors. The PCR employed 60 Vbeta primers together with 13 Jbeta primers. TCRdb's table, derived via immunoSEQ multiplex PCR, lists solely in-frame clones and lacks some. The data hold some 200,000 clones, with under 80% observed a single time. Source material: PBMCs. The receptors shown here come from a girl under 10 years old in good health and CMV-seronegative.

The rearrangement joins TRBV7-2 to TRBJ2-3, with a weak D call TRBD2 (6 bases). The CDR3 has 14 residues. The germline V gene encodes CDR1 SGHTA and CDR2 FQGNSA. V shed 4 bases and J shed 4 bases, with 12 bases lying between them. The DNA of the CDR3 is TGTGCCAGCAGCTACCTCGGGGGTCCAGATACGCAGTATTTT. It is translated as CASSYLGGPDTQYF.

J is TRBJ2-2 and V is TRBV4-1; a possible D gene is TRBD1 (5 bases). V was clipped by 1 base and J by 4 bases, with 13 bases between them. Germline V gene sequence: CDR1 MGHRA, CDR2 YSYEKL. The CDR3 has 16 amino acids. The CDR3: CASSQGVLGATGELFF. The CDR3 DNA sequence: TGCGCCAGCAGCCAAGGTGTGTTAGGGGCCACCGGGGAGCTGTTTTTT.

This chain links TRBV5-4 with TRBJ2-5; 13 bases align to TRBD2. After removal of 0 bases from V and 0 bases from J, the junction contained 2 bases not matched to a gene. The CDR3 consists of 17 residues. Germline V gene sequence: CDR1 SGHNT, CDR2 YYREEE (reference sequence). CDR3: CASSLGLAGGNQETQYF. The CDR3 DNA is TGTGCCAGCAGCTTGGGACTAGCGGGAGGAAACCAAGAGACCCAGTACTTC. The full variable domain, completed using reference TRBV5-4 and TRBJ2-5, is ETGVTQSPTHLIKTRGQQVTLRCSSQSGHNTVSWYQQALGQGPQFIFQYYREEENGRGNFPPRFSGLQFPNYSSELNVNALELDDSALYLCASSLGLAGGNQETQYFGPGTRLLVL.

The chain links TRBV13 to TRBJ1-1; weak D call: TRBD1 (5 bases). The CDR3 is made up of 16 amino acids. Trimming took 4 bases from V and 0 from J, leaving 15 bases between them. Looked up from germline, CDR1 is PRHDT and CDR2 is FYEKMQ (reference sequence). CDR3 sequence (DNA): TGTGCCAGCAGCTCTTCGTGGGGCAGTATGAACACTGAAGCTTTCTTT. Protein: CASSSSWGSMNTEAFF.

This chain connects TRBV10-3 to TRBJ1-6, with TRBD1 identical over 9 bases. V shed 2 bases and J 4 bases; nucleotides not matched to a gene: 0. The CDR3 contains 15 residues. Germline V gives CDR1 ENHRY, CDR2 SYGVKD. This CDR3 is CAISEDRGYNSPLHF. The DNA for the CDR3 is TGTGCCATCAGTGAGGACAGGGGGTATAATTCACCCCTCCACTTT.

This rearrangement joins TRBV7-9 to TRBJ2-3, with TRBD2 matching 14 bases. V was clipped by 1 base and J by 6 bases; unmatched bases: 9. The CDR3 length is 18 residues. In germline, CDR1 is SEHNR, CDR2 FQNEAQ (reference sequence). As DNA, the CDR3 is TGTGCCAGCAGCTTAGTAGGCGGGACTAGCGGGAGTCAGGATACGCAGTATTTT. Translating it yields CASSLVGGTSGSQDTQYF. The full variable domain, with the rest looked up from reference TRBV7-9 and TRBJ2-3, is DTGVSQNPRHKITKRGQNVTFRCDPISEHNRLYWYRQTLGQGPEFLTYFQNEAQLEKSRLLSDRFSAERPKGSFSTLEIQRTEQGDSAMYLCASSLVGGTSGSQDTQYFGPGTRLTVL.

The V gene is TRBV5-6, the J gene TRBJ1-2, with 9 bases identical to TRBD1. The CDR3 is 15 amino acids. Losses at the gene ends were 2 bases for V and 8 bases for J; bases not matched to a gene: 10. Germline lookup yields CDR1 SGHDT and CDR2 YYEEEE. In DNA form, the CDR3 reads TGTGCCAGCAGCTTCATACAGGGGGCGGATCGCGGCTACACCTTC. Protein sequence: CASSFIQGADRGYTF.

The chain joins TRBV6-1 to TRBJ1-1, with D uncertain. The germline V gene encodes CDR1 MNHNS and CDR2 SASEGT. This CDR3 comprises 15 residues. Trimming removed 6 bases at V and 1 base at J, with 15 bases between. CDR3 DNA: TGTGCCAGCAGCCCACACGAGACACCGAACACTGAAGCTTTCTTT. Its translation is CASSPHETPNTEAFF.

V is TRBV19 and J is TRBJ2-5; TRBD1 matches 10 bases. The CDR3 has 13 amino acids. Per the germline V gene, CDR1 is LNHDA and CDR2 is SQIVND (reference sequence). V trimming: 9 bases; J trimming: 2 bases; junction bases outside the gene matches: 3. The CDR3 reads CASRGQGQETQYF. Written as DNA, the CDR3 is TGTGCCAGCAGGGGACAGGGGCAAGAGACCCAGTACTTC.

As concerns this clone: The sample contains more than one DNA sequence encoding this CDR3. This chain joins TRBV2 and TRBJ2-7; 10 nucleotides match TRBD1. Germline CDR1 is SNHLY and CDR2 is FYNNEI. The CDR3 is 14 residues long. The V gene end was trimmed by 4 bases and the J gene end by 3 bases; junction bases not matched to a gene: 3. The CDR3 sequence is CASSGGTGDYEQYF. CDR3 in DNA: TGTGCCAGCAGTGGAGGGACAGGGGACTACGAGCAGTACTTC.

The CDR3 region has the DNA TGTGCCAGCTCACCTTCAGGTTGGGAGACCCAGTACTTC. It translates to CASSPSGWETQYF. This chain uses TRBV18 with TRBJ2-5, with no clear D. Germline lookup yields CDR1 KGHSH and CDR2 LQKENI. The CDR3 runs 13 residues. The V end was cut by 3 bases, the J end by 5 bases, with 10 bases between.

This chain connects TRBV9 to TRBJ1-2; the match to TRBD1 covers 7 bases. Unmatched junction bases numbered 6, after V lost 2 bases and J lost 5 bases. The CDR3 is 14 residues long. Germline loops: CDR1 SGDLS, CDR2 YYNGEE. CDR3 protein: CASSVGDREYGYTF. CDR3 bases: TGTGCCAGCAGCGTCGGAGACAGGGAGTATGGCTACACCTTC.

This clone is a singleton in its sample. This chain links TRBV25-1 with TRBJ2-1; D may be TRBD2 (7 bases). The germline V gene has CDR1 MGHDK and CDR2 SYGVNS. V was trimmed by 4 bases and J by 8 bases, leaving 18 bases between them. CDR3 size: 15 residues. CDR3 region: CASSGWDTGGHEQFF. CDR3 nucleotides: TGTGCCAGCAGTGGTTGGGACACGGGAGGTCATGAGCAGTTCTTC.

The chain is built from TRBV5-1 and TRBJ2-7, with 8 positions matching TRBD1. The junction had 4 bases not matched to a gene; V was cut back by 0 bases and J by 5 bases. This CDR3 comprises 14 residues. Germline CDR1 SGHRS, CDR2 YFSETQ. The CDR3 region has the DNA TGCGCCAGCAGCTTGGGGCAGGGGGCCGACGAGCAGTACTTC. Protein: CASSLGQGADEQYF. The full variable domain, in which reference TRBV5-1 and TRBJ2-7 provide the parts outside the CDR3, is KAGVTQTPRYLIKTRGQQVTLSCSPISGHRSVSWYQQTPGQGLQFLFEYFSETQRNKGNFPGRFSGRQFSNSRSEMNVSTLELGDSALYLCASSLGQGADEQYFGPGTRLTVT.

Note on this clone: Sequence at one end of the junction differs from germline and may be a read error. The chain employs TRBV2 and TRBJ2-7, with 7 bases fitting TRBD2. Germline V gene data show CDR1 as SNHLY and CDR2 as FYNNEI. The CDR3 extends over 15 amino acids. This CDR3 reads CASREVGSGVAEQYF. CDR3 nucleotides: TGTGCCAGCAGAGAAGTGGGAAGCGGGGTCGCCGAGCAGTACTTC.

V gene TRBV7-6 combines with J gene TRBJ2-5; D is undetermined. Per germline, CDR1 SGHVS and CDR2 FNYEAQ. The V gene lost 2 bases and the J gene lost 5 bases, with 3 bases spanning the gap. The CDR3 has 11 amino acids. Here the CDR3 reads CASSLLETQYF. Here the CDR3 DNA reads TGTGCCAGCAGCTTACTGGAGACCCAGTACTTC.

V gene TRBV19 combines with J gene TRBJ1-5; 7 nucleotides agree with TRBD1. Germline assignment: CDR1 LNHDA and CDR2 SQIVND (reference sequence). This CDR3 contains 18 residues. Germline trimming cut 7 bases from V and 0 bases from J; bases unmatched to any gene: 15. The CDR3 DNA sequence: TGTGCCAGTAAGAGAGGGGGCGCGGCGGGTGATAGCAATCAGCCCCAGCATTTT. Amino acids: CASKRGGAAGDSNQPQHF.

The chain carries TRBV7-9 and TRBJ1-5; TRBD1 is a possible D gene (5 bases). This CDR3 region has 15 residues. Germline V gene sequence: CDR1 SEHNR, CDR2 FQNEAQ (reference sequence). V was clipped by 1 base and J by 4 bases, with 11 bases between them. The CDR3 sequence: CASSLEGAENQPQHF. For the CDR3, the DNA is TGTGCCAGCAGCTTAGAAGGGGCAGAAAATCAGCCCCAGCATTTT.

This rearrangement joins TRBV5-4 to TRBJ1-1; the match to TRBD1 covers 7 bases. Unmatched junction bases numbered 7, after V lost 3 bases and J lost 2 bases. CDR3 length: 15 residues. Germline CDR1 SGHNT, CDR2 YYREEE (reference sequence). CDR3 DNA sequence: TGTGCCAGCAGCTCCCCCGGGACAGAAAACACTGAAGCTTTCTTT. Its protein product is CASSSPGTENTEAFF.

The chain joins TRBV15 to TRBJ2-3, with 11 bases identical to TRBD2. Germline V gives CDR1 LNHNV, CDR2 YYDKDF (reference sequence). Trimming removed 5 bases from V and 10 bases from J; junction bases left unmatched: 17. The CDR3 extends over 17 amino acids. The CDR3 here is CATSWFLAGGMRDAQYF. In DNA form, the CDR3 reads TGTGCCACCAGCTGGTTTCTAGCGGGGGGAATGAGGGACGCGCAGTATTTT. Together with reference TRBV15 and TRBJ2-3, the CDR3 gives the full variable domain: DAMVIQNPRYQVTQFGKPVTLSCSQTLNHNVMYWYQQKSSQAPKLLFHYYDKDFNNEADTPDNFQSRRPNTSFCFLDIRSPGLGDTAMYLCATSWFLAGGMRDAQYFGPGTRLTVL.

The V gene is TRBV9, the J gene TRBJ2-5; 9 bases line up with TRBD2. The length of the CDR3 is 18 residues. V lost 3 bases to trimming and J lost 4 bases; unmatched junction nucleotides: 16. Germline V lookup: CDR1 SGDLS, CDR2 YYNGEE. CDR3 in amino acids: CASSERGGLAGASETQYF. The CDR3 nucleotides read TGTGCCAGCAGCGAGCGAGGGGGGTTAGCGGGAGCATCAGAGACCCAGTACTTC.

The chain carries TRBV5-4 and TRBJ2-5, with 8 bases identical to TRBD1. The CDR3 consists of 14 residues. Germline CDR1 SGHNT, CDR2 YYREEE (reference sequence). Trimming at V came to 4 bases and at J to 3 bases, leaving 5 bases not matched to a gene. The CDR3 spells CASSPQTGEETQYF. The DNA for the CDR3 is TGTGCCAGCAGCCCCCAGACAGGGGAAGAGACCCAGTACTTC.

In DNA, the CDR3 is TGTGCCAGCAGCTTAAACTATTACACCGGGGAGCTGTTTTTT. Amino acid sequence: CASSLNYYTGELFF. The chain has TRBV7-2 and TRBJ2-2; no reliable D call. V lost 2 bases, J lost 3 bases, and 7 bases lay in between. The CDR3 runs 14 residues. From germline, CDR1 is SGHTA and CDR2 FQGNSA.

This chain uses TRBV2 with TRBJ1-6; D unresolved. The CDR3 is 17 residues long. Germline loops: CDR1 SNHLY, CDR2 FYNNEI. The V gene lost 2 bases and the J gene lost 5 bases, with 16 bases spanning the gap. The CDR3 region is CASSEPPVQMDNSPLHF. The CDR3, as DNA: TGTGCCAGCAGTGAACCCCCAGTACAGATGGATAATTCACCCCTCCACTTT.

This clone came up once. The V gene is TRBV4-1, the J gene TRBJ2-7, with TRBD2 identical over 8 bases. V was clipped by 4 bases and J by 3 bases; unmatched bases: 8. The germline V gene has CDR1 MGHRA and CDR2 YSYEKL. The CDR3 is made up of 15 amino acids. The CDR3 protein is CASSRITGTSYEQYF. Here the CDR3 DNA reads TGCGCCAGCAGCCGCATTACCGGGACTAGCTACGAGCAGTACTTC.